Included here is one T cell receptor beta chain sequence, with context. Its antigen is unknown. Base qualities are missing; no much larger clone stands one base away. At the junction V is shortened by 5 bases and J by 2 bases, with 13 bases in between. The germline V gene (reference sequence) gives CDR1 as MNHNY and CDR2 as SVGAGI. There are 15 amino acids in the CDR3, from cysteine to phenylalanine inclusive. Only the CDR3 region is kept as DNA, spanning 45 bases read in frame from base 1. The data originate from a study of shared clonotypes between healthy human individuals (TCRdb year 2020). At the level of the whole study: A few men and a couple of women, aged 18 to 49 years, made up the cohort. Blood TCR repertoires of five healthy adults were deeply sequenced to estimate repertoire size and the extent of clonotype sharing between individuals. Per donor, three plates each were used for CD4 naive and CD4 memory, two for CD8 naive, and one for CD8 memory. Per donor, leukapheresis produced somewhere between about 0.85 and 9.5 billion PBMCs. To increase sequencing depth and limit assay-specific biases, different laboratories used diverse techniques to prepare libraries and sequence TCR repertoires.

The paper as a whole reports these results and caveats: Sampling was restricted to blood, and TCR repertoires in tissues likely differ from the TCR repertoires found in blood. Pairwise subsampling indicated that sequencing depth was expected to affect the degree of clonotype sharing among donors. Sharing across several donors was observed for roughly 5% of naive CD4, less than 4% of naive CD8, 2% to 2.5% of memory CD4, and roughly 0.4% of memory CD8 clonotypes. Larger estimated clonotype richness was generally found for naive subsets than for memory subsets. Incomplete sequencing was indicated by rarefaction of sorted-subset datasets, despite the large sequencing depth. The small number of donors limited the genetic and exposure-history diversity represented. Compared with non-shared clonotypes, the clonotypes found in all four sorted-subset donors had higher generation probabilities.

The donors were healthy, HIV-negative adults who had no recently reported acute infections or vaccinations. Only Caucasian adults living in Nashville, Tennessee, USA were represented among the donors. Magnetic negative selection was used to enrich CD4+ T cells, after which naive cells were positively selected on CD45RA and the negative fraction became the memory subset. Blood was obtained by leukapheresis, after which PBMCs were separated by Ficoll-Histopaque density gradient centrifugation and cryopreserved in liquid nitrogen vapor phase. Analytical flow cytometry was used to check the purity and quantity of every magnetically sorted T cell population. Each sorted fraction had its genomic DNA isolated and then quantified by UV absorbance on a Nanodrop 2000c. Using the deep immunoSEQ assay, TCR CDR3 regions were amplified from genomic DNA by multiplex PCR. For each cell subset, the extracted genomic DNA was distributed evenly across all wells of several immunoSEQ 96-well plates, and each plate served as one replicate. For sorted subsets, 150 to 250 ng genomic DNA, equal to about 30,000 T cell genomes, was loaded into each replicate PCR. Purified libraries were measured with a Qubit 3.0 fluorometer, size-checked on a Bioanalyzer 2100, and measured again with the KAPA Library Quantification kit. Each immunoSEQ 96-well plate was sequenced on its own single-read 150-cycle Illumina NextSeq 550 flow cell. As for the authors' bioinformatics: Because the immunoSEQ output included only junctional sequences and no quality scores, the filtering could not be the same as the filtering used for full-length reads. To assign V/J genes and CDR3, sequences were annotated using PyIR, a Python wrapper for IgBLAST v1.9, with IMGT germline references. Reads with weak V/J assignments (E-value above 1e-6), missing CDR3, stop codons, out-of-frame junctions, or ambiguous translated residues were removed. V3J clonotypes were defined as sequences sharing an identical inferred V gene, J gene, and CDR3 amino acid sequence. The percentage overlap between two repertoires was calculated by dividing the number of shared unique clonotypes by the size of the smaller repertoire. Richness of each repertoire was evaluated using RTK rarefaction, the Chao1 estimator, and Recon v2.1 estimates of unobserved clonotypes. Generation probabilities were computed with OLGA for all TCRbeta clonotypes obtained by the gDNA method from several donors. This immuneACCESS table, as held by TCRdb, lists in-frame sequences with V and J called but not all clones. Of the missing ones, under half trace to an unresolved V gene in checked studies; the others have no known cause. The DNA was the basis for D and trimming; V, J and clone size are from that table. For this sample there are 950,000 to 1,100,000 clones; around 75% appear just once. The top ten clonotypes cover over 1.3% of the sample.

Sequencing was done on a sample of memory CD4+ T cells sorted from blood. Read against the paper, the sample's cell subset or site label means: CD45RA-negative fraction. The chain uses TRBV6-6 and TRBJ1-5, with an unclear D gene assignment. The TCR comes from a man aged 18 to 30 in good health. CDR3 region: CASSEGNSGNQPQHF. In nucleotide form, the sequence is TGTGCCAGCAGTGAGGGAAATTCGGGCAATCAGCCCCAGCATTTT.